This T cell receptor beta chain was captured in a study of blood T cell repertoires in COVID-19. About the study: T cells, B-cell-depleted T cells, or PBMCs supplied cDNA or gDNA.

Measured with immunoSEQ multiplex PCR; TCRdb has only the in-frame clones, and not every one. The sample records over 50,000 clones, 76% being singletons. J was trimmed by 5 bases and V by 4 bases; bases with no gene match: 5. Germline values: CDR1 SNHLY, CDR2 FYNNEI. The CDR3 is 14 amino acids. V gene TRBV2 combines with J gene TRBJ2-5; 9 nucleotides line up with TRBD1. The source of this sequence is a woman between 50 and 59 years old with active or convalescent COVID-19. The specimen sequenced was peripheral blood. The chain's CDR3 is CASSVDRGKETQYF. As DNA, the CDR3 is TGTGCCAGCAGTGTGGACAGGGGCAAGGAGACCCAGTACTTC.